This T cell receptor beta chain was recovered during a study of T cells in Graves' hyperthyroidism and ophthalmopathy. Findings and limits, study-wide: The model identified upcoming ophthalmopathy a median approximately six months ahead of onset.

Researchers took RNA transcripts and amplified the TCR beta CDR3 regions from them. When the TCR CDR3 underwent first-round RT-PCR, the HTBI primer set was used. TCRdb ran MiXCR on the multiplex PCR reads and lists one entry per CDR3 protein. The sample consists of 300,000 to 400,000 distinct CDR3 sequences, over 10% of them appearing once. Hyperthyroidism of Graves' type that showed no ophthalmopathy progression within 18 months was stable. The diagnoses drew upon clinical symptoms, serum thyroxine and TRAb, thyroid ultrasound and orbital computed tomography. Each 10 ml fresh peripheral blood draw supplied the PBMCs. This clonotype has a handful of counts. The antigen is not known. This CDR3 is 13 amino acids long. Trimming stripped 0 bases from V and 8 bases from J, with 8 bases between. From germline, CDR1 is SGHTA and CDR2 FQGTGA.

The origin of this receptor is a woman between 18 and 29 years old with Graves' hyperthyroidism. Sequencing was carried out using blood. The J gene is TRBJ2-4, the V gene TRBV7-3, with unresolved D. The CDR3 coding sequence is TGTGCCAGCAGCTTAACCTCTAGTTACATTCAGTACTTC. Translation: CASSLTSSYIQYF.